Listed below are T cell receptor beta chains from one sample, sequenced in a study of blood T cell repertoires in COVID-19. The protocol was immunoSEQ multiplex PCR, while the TCRdb copy is restricted to in-frame clones and leaves out a portion. The repertoire consists of roughly 100,000 clones, with around 85% occurring once and the leading ten covering roughly 20%. The material sequenced was peripheral blood. Receptors originate from a man in his 70s with active or convalescent COVID-19. The CDR3 runs from the conserved cysteine through the conserved F or W. The D gene is left open where the match is weak. Some rows have no size entry. The others give once, few or many, or a class for an expanded clone.

j_call clone_size d_call v_call cdr3_aa cdr3_nt
TRBJ2-3 NA NA TRBV18 CASSPLTRDTQYF TGTGCCAGCTCACCTCTAACGCGGGATACGCAGTATTTT
TRBJ1-1 NA NA TRBV7-3 CASSFGSWGNTEAFF TGTGCCAGCAGCTTCGGGTCGTGGGGCAACACTGAAGCTTTCTTT
TRBJ1-1 NA NA TRBV5-8 CASSSPFRTENTEAFF TGTGCCAGCAGCTCACCTTTTCGGACAGAGAACACTGAAGCTTTCTTT
TRBJ2-1 NA TRBD2 TRBV5-1 CASSLRVAGDGEQFF TGCGCCAGCAGCCTCCGGGTAGCGGGAGACGGCGAGCAGTTCTTC
TRBJ1-2 NA TRBD1 TRBV10-2 CASSGWPQTGSYGYTF TGCGCCAGCAGTGGGTGGCCCCAGACAGGGAGCTATGGCTACACCTTC
TRBJ2-3 NA TRBD1 TRBV5-4 CASSPRQGDSQYF TGTGCCAGCAGCCCCAGACAGGGTGATTCGCAGTATTTT
TRBJ1-2 few NA TRBV3-1/TRBV3-2 CASSLLDRHGYTF TGTGCCAGCAGCCTCTTAGATAGACACGGCTACACCTTC
TRBJ2-7 once TRBD1 TRBV3-1/TRBV3-2 CASSLRTGFTYEQYF TGTGCCAGCAGCCTCCGGACAGGCTTTACCTACGAGCAGTACTTC
TRBJ1-5 NA NA TRBV6-6 CASSYVDTNQPQHF TGTGCCAGCAGTTACGTGGACACCAATCAGCCCCAGCATTTT
TRBJ2-7 NA TRBD1 TRBV14 CASSRTGVFSHEQYF TGTGCCAGCAGCCGGACAGGGGTTTTTTCCCACGAGCAGTACTTC
TRBJ1-1 NA NA TRBV11-2 CASSPLYGLSSTEAFF TGTGCCAGCAGCCCACTATACGGCCTTTCGAGCACTGAAGCTTTCTTT
TRBJ2-1 NA TRBD2 TRBV5-5 CASSLPRTSGGDEQFF TGTGCCAGCAGCTTGCCCCGGACTAGCGGGGGTGATGAGCAGTTCTTC
TRBJ2-3 few NA TRBV2 CASSDPLVTDTQYF TGTGCCAGCAGTGATCCCCTTGTCACAGATACGCAGTATTTT
TRBJ2-3 NA TRBD2 TRBV18 CASTLIAGRTDTQYF TGTGCCAGCACATTAATAGCGGGGCGCACAGATACGCAGTATTTT
TRBJ1-1 NA NA TRBV2 CASSPHGGGGTEAFF TGTGCCAGCAGTCCCCATGGGGGGGGTGGCACTGAAGCTTTCTTT
TRBJ1-2 NA NA TRBV7-2 CASSPGGANYGYTF TGTGCCAGCAGCCCCGGGGGGGCTAACTATGGCTACACCTTC
TRBJ1-4 NA NA TRBV5-1 CASSLGQGQEKLFF TGCGCCAGCAGCTTGGGCCAGGGGCAGGAAAAACTGTTTTTT